This TCR beta chain derives from a study of shared clonotypes between healthy human individuals (dated by TCRdb to 2020 to 2021). Describing the broader study: The cohort comprised two women and a few men aged 18 to 49 years. Per donor, three plates each were used for CD4 naive and CD4 memory, two for CD8 naive, and one for CD8 memory. Blood TCR repertoires of a handful of healthy adults were deeply sequenced to estimate repertoire size and the extent of clonotype sharing between individuals. Leukapheresis yielded between about 0.9 and 8.9 billion PBMCs per donor. To increase sequencing depth and limit assay-specific biases, TCR repertoire library preparation and sequencing were carried out by different laboratories using diverse techniques.

The donors were healthy, HIV-negative adults who had no recently reported acute infections or vaccinations. Every donor was a Caucasian adult living in Nashville, Tennessee, USA. CD4+ T cells were enriched by magnetic negative selection, after which naive cells were positively selected on CD45RA and the negative fraction was taken as the memory subset. Blood was collected by leukapheresis, and PBMCs were isolated by Ficoll-Histopaque density gradient centrifugation and then cryopreserved in liquid nitrogen vapor phase. Purity and quantity of every magnetically sorted T cell population were checked by analytical flow cytometry. Genomic DNA was isolated from each sorted fraction and quantified by UV absorbance on a Nanodrop 2000c. TCR CDR3 regions were amplified from genomic DNA by multiplex PCR using the deep immunoSEQ assay. Genomic DNA extracted from each cell subset was distributed evenly over all wells of several immunoSEQ 96-well plates, and each plate served as one replicate. For sorted subsets, each replicate PCR was loaded with about 0.2 ug genomic DNA, equivalent to about 33,000 T cell genomes. Purified libraries were measured with a Qubit 3.0 fluorometer, size-checked on a Bioanalyzer 2100, and measured again with the KAPA Library Quantification kit. Each immunoSEQ 96-well plate was sequenced on its own single-read 150-cycle Illumina NextSeq 550 flow cell. As for the authors' bioinformatics: Because only junctional sequences without quality scores were contained in the immunoSEQ output, filtering matching that applied to full-length reads could not be performed. To assign V/J genes and CDR3, sequences were annotated using PyIR, a Python wrapper for IgBLAST v1.9, with IMGT germline references. Reads were removed for weak V/J assignments (E-value above 1e-6), missing CDR3, stop codons, out-of-frame junctions, or ambiguous translated residues. A V3J clonotype was defined by an identical inferred V gene, J gene, and CDR3 amino acid sequence. To compute the percentage overlap between repertoires, the number of shared unique clonotypes was divided by the size of the smaller repertoire. Repertoire richness was assessed with RTK rarefaction, the Chao1 estimator, and Recon v2.1 estimates of unobserved clonotypes. For all TCRbeta clonotypes obtained by the gDNA method from a few donors, generation probabilities were computed with OLGA. As stored in TCRdb, this immuneACCESS dataset retains in-frame rearrangements with V and J assigned. A fraction of the clones does not appear; measured against another copy, unresolved V genes explain less than half of the discrepancy, and the remainder lacks a known reason. V and J calls and clone size come straight from that table; D and trimming were deduced from the DNA. The sample data list over 2 million clones, and 90% to 95% of these were observed just once. The ten largest clones add up to around 0.13% of the sample.

Here is what the overall study found, with its caveats: Sampling was restricted to blood, and TCR repertoires in tissue are likely to differ from TCR repertoires in blood. Across a handful of donors, approximately 5% of naive CD4, roughly 3.4% of naive CD8, around 2.5% of memory CD4, and 0.4% of memory CD8 clonotypes were shared. The small number of donors limited the genetic and exposure-history diversity represented. Based on pairwise subsampling, the degree of clonotype sharing among donors was expected to be affected by sequencing depth. Incomplete sequencing was indicated by rarefaction of sorted-subset datasets, despite the large sequencing depth. Compared with non-shared clonotypes, the clonotypes found in all four sorted-subset donors had higher generation probabilities. Larger estimated clonotype richness was generally found for naive subsets than for memory subsets.

As to this clone: Its target antigen remains unknown. Per-base qualities were not stored, and no clone one base away is much larger.

The CDR1 and CDR2 encoded by the germline V gene are KGHSH and LQKENI. From its cysteine to its phenylalanine, the CDR3 spans 13 amino acids. Only CDR3 DNA remains: 39 bases, in frame from the first base. V loses 0 bases of germline sequence and J loses 4 bases, and the interval between the two ends is 7 bases. The receptor was isolated from a man younger than 35 in good health. The source material was naive CD4+ T cells sorted from blood. Explained via the paper, the cell subset or site label denotes: CD45RA+ positively selected. The V gene is TRBV18 and the J gene is TRBJ2-7; no D segment can be confidently identified. The CDR3 has the sequence CASSPPSLYEQYF. The DNA sequence is given as TGTGCCAGCTCACCACCGTCGTTGTACGAGCAGTACTTC.